The source of this T cell receptor (beta chain) is a study of identical twins. The study's findings and limits: For zero-insertion analyses, partial confounding could come from invariant MAIT and iNKT cells. The study based its conclusions on cross-sectional statistical analysis and did not follow the same donors. Model-predicted out-of-frame TCR alpha sharing fell below observed values in monozygotic twins.

This clonotype was seen repeatedly, ten times or more. The antigen is undetermined. Template switching, a step in the protocol, added a universal primer site, and cDNA carried unique molecular identifiers. TCRdb independently ran MiXCR on the 5' RACE reads; one entry per CDR3 protein. The table includes about 340,000 distinct CDR3 sequences, roughly 9% detected once. Losses at the gene ends were 0 bases for V and 7 bases for J; bases not matched to a gene: 11. This CDR3 region has 17 residues. CDR1 SGHRS and CDR2 YFSETQ come from the germline V gene. The TCR was taken from a woman between 45 and 65 years old in good health. The chain carries TRBV5-1 and TRBJ2-1; 9 bases line up with TRBD2. Material for sequencing was naive T cells sorted from blood. In nucleotides, the CDR3 is TGCGCCAGCAGCTTGGTAGCGGGAGCGGGTCTAGGAAATGAGCAGTTCTTC. This encodes CASSLVAGAGLGNEQFF.